This T cell receptor beta chain was sequenced for a study of shared T cell receptors in the human thymus. This clone was picked up one time. Repertoires were generated with immunoSEQ multiplex PCR, while TCRdb's copy carries only in-frame clones and drops some. The repertoire holds 600,000 or so clones, with about 90% as singletons. The CDR3 runs 20 residues. Germline values: CDR1 MDHEN, CDR2 SYDVKM. V lost 3 bases, J lost 4 bases, and 29 bases lay in between. Separately, the same data were catalogued under a study of human thymus T cells. That investigation notes: The donor group consisted of healthy Finnish infants who were having corrective surgery for congenital heart defects. Thymus tissue for the work was resected from patients undergoing corrective heart surgery. Thymic and blood repertoires appeared to carry a bias in their V and J gene usage. Overlap was high between thymic repertoires from unrelated individuals, as reported in related research.

The clonotype originates from a boy younger than two with a congenital heart defect. The sample was thymocytes. The rearrangement links TRBV28 to TRBJ2-3; maybe TRBD1 (5 bases). Here the CDR3 reads CASSFPSNWKGRENPDTQYF. The CDR3 bases are TGTGCCAGCAGTTTTCCTTCTAATTGGAAGGGCAGGGAAAATCCAGATACGCAGTATTTT.